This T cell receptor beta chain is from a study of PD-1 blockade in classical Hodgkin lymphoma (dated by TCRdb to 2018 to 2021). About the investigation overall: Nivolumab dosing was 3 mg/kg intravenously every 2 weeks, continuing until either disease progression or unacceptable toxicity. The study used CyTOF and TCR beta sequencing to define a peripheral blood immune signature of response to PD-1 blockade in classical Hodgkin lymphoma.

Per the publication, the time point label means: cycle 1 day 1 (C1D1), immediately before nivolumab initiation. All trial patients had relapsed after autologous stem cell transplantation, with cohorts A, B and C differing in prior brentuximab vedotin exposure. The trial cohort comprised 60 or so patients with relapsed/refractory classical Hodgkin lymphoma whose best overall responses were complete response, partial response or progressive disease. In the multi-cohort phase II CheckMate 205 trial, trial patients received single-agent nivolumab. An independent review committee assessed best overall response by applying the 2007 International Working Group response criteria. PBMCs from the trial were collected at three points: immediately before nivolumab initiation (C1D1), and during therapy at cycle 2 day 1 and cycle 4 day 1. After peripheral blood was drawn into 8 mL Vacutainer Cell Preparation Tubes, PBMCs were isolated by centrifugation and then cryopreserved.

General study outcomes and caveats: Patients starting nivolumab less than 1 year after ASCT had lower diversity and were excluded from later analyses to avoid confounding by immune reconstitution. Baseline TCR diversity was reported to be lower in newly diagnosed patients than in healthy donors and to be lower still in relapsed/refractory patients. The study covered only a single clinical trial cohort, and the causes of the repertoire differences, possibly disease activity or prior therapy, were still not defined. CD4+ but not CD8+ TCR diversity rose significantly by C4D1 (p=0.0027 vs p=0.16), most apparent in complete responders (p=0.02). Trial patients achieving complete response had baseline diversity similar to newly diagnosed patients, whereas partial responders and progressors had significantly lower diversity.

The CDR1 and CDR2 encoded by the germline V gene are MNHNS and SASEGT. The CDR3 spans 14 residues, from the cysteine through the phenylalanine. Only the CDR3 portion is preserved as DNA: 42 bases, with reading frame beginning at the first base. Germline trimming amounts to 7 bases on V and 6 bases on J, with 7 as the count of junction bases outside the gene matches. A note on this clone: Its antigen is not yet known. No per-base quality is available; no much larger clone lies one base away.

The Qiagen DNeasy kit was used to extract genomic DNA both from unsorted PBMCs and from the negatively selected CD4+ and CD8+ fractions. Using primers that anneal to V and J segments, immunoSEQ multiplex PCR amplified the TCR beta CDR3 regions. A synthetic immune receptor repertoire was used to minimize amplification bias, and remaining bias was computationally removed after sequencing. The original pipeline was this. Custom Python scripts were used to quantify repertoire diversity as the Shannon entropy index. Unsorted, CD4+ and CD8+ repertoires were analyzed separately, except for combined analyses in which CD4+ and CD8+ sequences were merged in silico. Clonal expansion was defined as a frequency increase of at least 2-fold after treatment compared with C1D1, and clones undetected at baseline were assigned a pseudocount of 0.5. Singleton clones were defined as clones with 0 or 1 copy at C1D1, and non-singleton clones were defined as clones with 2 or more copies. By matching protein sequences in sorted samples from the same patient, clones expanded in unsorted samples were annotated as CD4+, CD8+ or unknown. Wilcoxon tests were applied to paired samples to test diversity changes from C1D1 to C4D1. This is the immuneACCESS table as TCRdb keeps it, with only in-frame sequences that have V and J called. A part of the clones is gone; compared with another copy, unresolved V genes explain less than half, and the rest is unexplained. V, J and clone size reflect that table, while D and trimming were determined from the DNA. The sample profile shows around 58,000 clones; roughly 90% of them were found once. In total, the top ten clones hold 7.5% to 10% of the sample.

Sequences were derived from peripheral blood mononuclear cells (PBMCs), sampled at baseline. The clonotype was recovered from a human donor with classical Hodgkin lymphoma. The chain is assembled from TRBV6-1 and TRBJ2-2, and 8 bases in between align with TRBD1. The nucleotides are TGTGCCAGCACGCCAGGGGGCAAACCCGGGGAGCTGTTTTTT. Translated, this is CASTPGGKPGELFF.